The 20 T cell receptor beta chains below were found in one sample sequenced in a study of blood T cell repertoires in COVID-19. The assay was immunoSEQ multiplex PCR, and TCRdb's table has in-frame clones only and misses some. The repertoire holds a few hundred thousand clones, with around 86% as singletons. The sample was peripheral blood. The receptors shown here come from a human donor in a cohort sampled during active COVID-19.

CDR3 sequence: CATSRDIHPLTDTQYF. Written as DNA, the CDR3 is TGTGCCACCAGCAGAGATATACATCCCCTCACAGATACGCAGTATTTT. This sequence joins TRBV15 and TRBJ2-3, with D unclear. Germline loops: CDR1 LNHNV, CDR2 YYDKDF (reference sequence). The CDR3 consists of 16 residues. Between the trimmed V and J ends, which lost 0 bases and 2 bases, there was a span of 12 bases.

V gene TRBV6-1 combines with J gene TRBJ2-5, with TRBD2 as a possible D gene (6 bases). This CDR3 spans 13 amino acids. Trimming pared 3 bases from V and 4 bases from J, leaving 9 bases between. Germline CDR1 reads MNHNS; CDR2 reads SASEGT. CDR3 protein: CASSDLGGETQYF. Here the CDR3 DNA reads TGTGCCAGCAGTGACCTCGGGGGAGAGACCCAGTACTTC.

V usage is TRBV7-3 and J usage is TRBJ1-2, with a weak D call TRBD1 (5 bases). In germline, CDR1 is SGHTA, CDR2 FQGTGA. This CDR3 comprises 12 residues. Between the trimmed V and J ends, which lost 5 bases and 8 bases, there was a span of 12 bases. CDR3 loop: CASSLPGVGYTF. CDR3 nucleotide sequence: TGTGCCAGCAGCCTCCCGGGGGTCGGCTACACCTTC.

V gene TRBV7-3 combines with J gene TRBJ2-3, with 9 bases that match TRBD2. Germline-derived CDR1 and CDR2 are SGHTA and FQGTGA. The CDR3 totals 15 residues. J gave up 1 base and V 5 bases, and 4 bases lay outside the gene matches. CDR3 DNA sequence: TGTGCCAGCAGCCGTAGCGGGAGCGGCACAGATACGCAGTATTTT. This encodes CASSRSGSGTDTQYF. The entire variable domain, with the rest obtained from reference TRBV7-3 and TRBJ2-3, is as follows: GAGVSQTPSNKVTEKGKYVELRCDPISGHTALYWYRQSLGQGPEFLIYFQGTGAADDSGLPNDRFFAVRPEGSVSTLKIQRTERGDSAVYLCASSRSGSGTDTQYFGPGTRLTVL.

Notes on this clone: Its ends do not fully match the called genes, so a read error is possible. The V call is TRBV7-3, the J call TRBJ2-5, with D possibly matching TRBD1 (6 bases). The CDR3 length is 16 residues. Germline V lookup: CDR1 SGHTA, CDR2 FQGTGA. The CDR3 reads CASSLTGVGASETQYF. The CDR3 coding sequence is TGTGCCAGCAGCCTAACCGGGGTGGGGGCCTCAGAGACCCAGTACTTC.

This chain uses TRBV11-2 with TRBJ2-5; 8 bases match TRBD2. Unmatched junction bases numbered 8, after V lost 7 bases and J lost 10 bases. Germline lookup yields CDR1 SGHAT and CDR2 FQNNGV. The CDR3 spans 12 residues. The CDR3 region is CASTGGGSIQYF. The CDR3, as DNA: TGTGCCAGCACCGGGGGGGGGAGTATCCAGTACTTC.

The chain combines TRBV2 with TRBJ1-4; D is unclear. The CDR3 totals 15 residues. Trimming removed 6 bases from V and 0 bases from J, with 11 bases in between. Germline CDR1 SNHLY, CDR2 FYNNEI. CDR3 sequence: CASRWQSPTNEKLFF. In nucleotides, the CDR3 is TGTGCCAGCAGATGGCAGTCCCCAACTAATGAAAAACTGTTTTTT. The complete variable domain, with remaining parts taken from reference TRBV2 and TRBJ1-4, reads EPEVTQTPSHQVTQMGQEVILRCVPISNHLYFYWYRQILGQKVEFLVSFYNNEISEKSEIFDDQFSVERPDGSNFTLKIRSTKLEDSAMYFCASRWQSPTNEKLFFGSGTQLSVL.

The chain employs TRBV19 and TRBJ1-2, with a tentative D call TRBD1 (6 bases). Germline assignment: CDR1 LNHDA and CDR2 SQIVND (reference sequence). CDR3 size: 14 residues. V lost 5 bases and J 7 bases, leaving 17 bases between the germline ends. The CDR3 loop reads CASSPAGGMRGYTF. CDR3 bases: TGTGCCAGTAGTCCTGCGGGGGGCATGCGTGGCTACACCTTC.

The CDR3 spells CATSEPSAALAQKQFF. The CDR3 coding sequence is TGTGCCACCAGTGAACCCTCCGCGGCTTTAGCCCAAAAGCAGTTCTTC. This chain uses TRBV24-1 with TRBJ2-1; D gene ambiguous. Trimming removed 4 bases at V and 11 bases at J, with 23 bases between. This CDR3 comprises 16 residues. CDR1 and CDR2 from the germline V gene are KGHDR and SFDVKD.

V is TRBV3-1 (or the pseudogene TRBV3-2) and J is TRBJ2-3, with 8 bases fitting TRBD2. Per germline, CDR1 LGHDT and CDR2 YNNKEL (reference sequence). Trimming at V came to 4 bases and at J to 0 bases, leaving 6 bases not matched to a gene. The CDR3 contains 16 residues. CDR3 sequence reads: CASSPILAGSTDTQYF. DNA of the CDR3: TGTGCCAGCAGCCCCATCTTAGCGGGGAGCACAGATACGCAGTATTTT.

This chain connects TRBV10-3 to TRBJ1-1, with TRBD1 identical over 8 bases. With V trimmed by 0 bases and J by 5 bases, 8 bases remained unmatched. There are 16 residues in the CDR3. Germline values: CDR1 ENHRY, CDR2 SYGVKD. CDR3 in amino acids: CAISESGQGARTEAFF. The CDR3 DNA sequence: TGTGCCATCAGTGAGTCAGGGCAGGGGGCGAGGACTGAAGCTTTCTTT.

The table lists this clone with a few counts. The gene calls are TRBV28 and TRBJ2-7, with 9 bases lining up with TRBD1. CDR1 MDHEN and CDR2 SYDVKM come from the germline V gene. Trimming took 6 bases from V and 2 from J; bases not matched to a gene: 8. The CDR3 is made up of 15 amino acids. The CDR3 DNA is TGTGCCAGCAGCGGTCCGGGACAGGGCGCCTACGAGCAGTACTTC. This encodes CASSGPGQGAYEQYF.

The CDR3 sequence: CASSLDRGETEAFF. DNA for the CDR3: TGTGCCAGCAGCTTAGATCGAGGAGAGACTGAAGCTTTCTTT. The chain joins TRBV11-2 to TRBJ1-1; no clear D gene. CDR3 length: 14 residues. Trimming took off 0 bases at V and 5 bases at J, with 10 bases between the two ends. Germline lookup yields CDR1 SGHAT and CDR2 FQNNGV.

This chain links TRBV7-9 with TRBJ1-6; 9 positions match TRBD1. V trimming: 6 bases; J trimming: 7 bases; junction bases outside the gene matches: 4. The CDR3 is 14 amino acids. Germline lookup yields CDR1 SEHNR and CDR2 FQNEAQ (reference sequence). CDR3 DNA: TGTGCCAGCAGGAGGGACAGGGTGAATTCACCCCTCCACTTT. It is translated as CASRRDRVNSPLHF.

This clone was seen just once. The germline gene is not matched at one end of the junction; a read error may be the cause. The genes are TRBV7-6 and TRBJ1-2; D gene ambiguous. CDR1 and CDR2 from the germline V gene are SGHVS and FNYEAQ. This CDR3 is 9 amino acids long. The CDR3: CASSLALAF. The CDR3, as DNA: TGTGCCAGCAGCTTAGCTCTAGCCTTC.

With respect to this clone: This specimen includes other DNA sequences encoding the same CDR3. This chain joins TRBV11-3 and TRBJ2-5, with D maybe TRBD1 (5 bases). This CDR3 is built from 13 residues. Germline CDR1 SGHNT, CDR2 YENEEA. V shed 3 bases and J shed 1 base, with 6 bases lying between them. The CDR3 loop reads CASSFDSQETQYF. CDR3 DNA: TGTGCCAGCAGCTTTGACAGCCAAGAGACCCAGTACTTC.

This clone is a singleton in its sample. The rearrangement joins TRBV7-2 to TRBJ1-1; the match to TRBD1 covers 9 bases. V shed 5 bases, J shed 0 bases, and the junction held 4 bases outside the gene matches. Germline V lookup: CDR1 SGHTA, CDR2 FQGNSA. The CDR3 is 15 residues long. In nucleotides, the CDR3 is TGTGCCAGCAGCAGGACAGGGGCTTTGAACACTGAAGCTTTCTTT. Residues: CASSRTGALNTEAFF. Full variable domain (missing parts from reference TRBV7-2 and TRBJ1-1): GAGVSQSPSNKVTEKGKDVELRCDPISGHTALYWYRQSLGQGLEFLIYFQGNSAPDKSGLPSDRFSAERTGGSVSTLTIQRTQQEDSAVYLCASSRTGALNTEAFFGQGTRLTVV.

The V and J genes are TRBV4-1 and TRBJ2-3; TRBD1 might be the D (5 bases). V was shortened by 4 bases and J by 2 bases, with 22 bases between the two germline ends. This CDR3 comprises 18 residues. Germline CDR1 and CDR2: MGHRA and YSYEKL. This CDR3 is CASSLKGQRPTYTDTQYF. CDR3 in DNA: TGCGCCAGCAGCCTTAAGGGGCAGCGTCCTACATACACAGATACGCAGTATTTT.

This clone was seen just once. The chain is built from TRBV19 and TRBJ1-5; tentatively, D is TRBD1 (5 bases). Trimming removed 1 base at V and 0 bases at J, with 19 bases between. Germline assignment: CDR1 LNHDA and CDR2 SQIVND (reference sequence). The CDR3 loop spans 19 amino acids. The CDR3 region has the DNA TGTGCCAGTAGTATAGCCCCTAATCAAAAGGGGTTTAGCAATCAGCCCCAGCATTTT. Its translation is CASSIAPNQKGFSNQPQHF.

The rearrangement joins TRBV30 to TRBJ2-2; a weak D match, TRBD2 (6 bases). CDR1 is GTSNPN and CDR2 is SVGIG in the germline V gene (reference sequence). V lost 0 bases, J lost 5 bases, and 16 bases lay in between. This CDR3 is 16 amino acids long. CDR3 amino acids: CAWSVLSMAGTGELFF. CDR3 coding DNA: TGTGCCTGGAGTGTTCTTAGTATGGCGGGAACCGGGGAGCTGTTTTTT.